This entry lists 30 T cell receptor beta chains sequenced from one sample in a study of CXCR3-negative and CXCR3-positive naive CD8 T cells (dated by TCRdb to the late 2010s). Instrument used: NextSeq 550. The Human TCR Profiling Kit (MiLaboratory) was used to prepare UMI-labeled 5' RACE TRB cDNA libraries. Following reprocessing of the reads by TCRdb, the data hold one row per CDR3 protein sequence and no DNA is available. The table for this sample records some 49,000 distinct CDR3 sequences. In total, the top ten clones hold over 2% of the sample. The sample comprised naive CXCR3- CD8+ T cells from blood. The cell subset or site label, as the study defines it: CD45RO-CCR7+CD27+CD95- naive CD8+ T cells lacking CXCR3 (TNR3-). These receptors came from a human donor in good health. Some clones in this sample may be carry-over from other donors' samples.

The rearrangement joins TRBV15 to TRBJ2-6. The CDR3 sequence is 16 residues long. The germline CDR1 and CDR2 sequences are LNHNV and YYDKDF (reference sequence). The CDR3 loop reads CATSSLDNSGANVLTF.

The chain joins TRBV5-1 to TRBJ1-5; absent DNA, TCRdb's TRBD1 call cannot be checked. The CDR3 has 16 amino acids. Germline-derived CDR1 and CDR2 are SGHRS and YFSETQ. The CDR3 reads CASSLAPGQRDQPQHF.

The rearrangement joins TRBV6-2 or TRBV6-3 to TRBJ2-7; the D call from TCRdb, TRBD1, cannot be confirmed without DNA. In germline, CDR1 is MNHEY, CDR2 SVGEGT. CDR3 size: 13 residues. Here the CDR3 reads CASSFGTHYEQYF.

The chain recombines TRBV5-4 with TRBJ2-3; the D call from TCRdb, TRBD2, cannot be confirmed without DNA. The germline V gene encodes CDR1 SGHNT and CDR2 YYREEE (reference sequence). This CDR3 is built from 15 residues. The CDR3 reads CASSSTAGNADTQYF.

The chain has TRBV4-3 and TRBJ1-5; TCRdb names TRBD1, which stays unverified in the absence of DNA. Germline values: CDR1 LGHNA, CDR2 YSLEER. This CDR3 region has 16 residues. The CDR3: CASSQLSGTGGQPQHF.

The chain recombines TRBV5-1 with TRBJ1-1; there is no DNA to check the TCRdb D call of TRBD1. The V gene's germline CDR1 is SGHRS and CDR2 YFSETQ. The CDR3 runs to 14 residues. CDR3 loop: CASSRQGFVAEAFF.

The chain employs TRBV29-1 and TRBJ1-2; TCRdb outputs TRBD1, but without DNA this stays unchecked. In germline, CDR1 is SQVTM, CDR2 ANQGSEA. The CDR3 has 13 amino acids. This chain's CDR3 is CSVDRQGIYGYTF.

This chain connects TRBV7-8 to TRBJ2-7; TCRdb's assignment of TRBD1 cannot be checked, as there is no DNA. The CDR3 runs 13 residues. From germline, CDR1 is SGHVS and CDR2 FQNEAQ. This CDR3 is CASRPTGKYEQYF.

CDR3 sequence reads: CASSQDLAATEQFF. The chain uses TRBV4-1 and TRBJ2-1; TCRdb's assignment of TRBD2 cannot be checked, as there is no DNA. This CDR3 has 14 residues. Per germline, CDR1 MGHRA and CDR2 YSYEKL.

The J gene is TRBJ1-4, the V gene TRBV5-1. Germline V lookup: CDR1 SGHRS, CDR2 YFSETQ. CDR3 length equals 13 residues. This CDR3 reads CASSPRENEKLFF.

The chain combines TRBV15 with TRBJ2-3; TCRdb's assignment of TRBD1 cannot be checked, as there is no DNA. In germline, CDR1 is LNHNV, CDR2 YYDKDF (reference sequence). CDR3 size: 15 residues. CDR3 loop: CATSRPDRSTDTQYF.

The chain couples TRBV3-1 to TRBJ2-7. CDR1 LGHDT and CDR2 YNNKEL come from the germline V gene (reference sequence). This CDR3 region has 11 residues. CDR3 amino acids: CASSLRLEQYF.

The chain couples TRBV7-9 to TRBJ2-1; as DNA is missing, the TRBD1 call by TCRdb cannot be tested. The CDR3 length is 15 residues. Germline V CDR1 and CDR2: SEHNR, FQNEAQ (reference sequence). The CDR3 sequence: CASSLGTGKNNEQFF.

V usage is TRBV29-1 and J usage is TRBJ2-3; TCRdb designates TRBD1, a call that cannot be tested without DNA. The CDR3 is made up of 13 amino acids. The germline V gene encodes CDR1 SQVTM and CDR2 ANQGSEA. The CDR3 region is CSVESRGPDTQYF.

V is TRBV20-1 and J is TRBJ1-2. Looked up from germline, CDR1 is DFQATT and CDR2 is SNEGSKA (reference sequence). The CDR3 has 14 residues. The CDR3 region is CSARWIPFLGGYTF.

V usage is TRBV27 and J usage is TRBJ2-1; TCRdb picks TRBD2, but there is no DNA to check that call. The CDR3 extends over 18 amino acids. The germline gives CDR1 MNHEY, CDR2 SMNVEV (reference sequence). The CDR3 here is CASSLPPSGSPSYNEQFF.

The rearrangement uses TRBV6-2 or TRBV6-3 and TRBJ1-5; TCRdb gives TRBD1 as the D gene, but with no DNA this cannot be confirmed. The CDR3 runs 12 residues. Germline values: CDR1 MNHEY, CDR2 SVGEGT. The CDR3 loop reads CACTGPNQPQHF.

This chain connects TRBV7-2 to TRBJ2-3; TCRdb designates TRBD2, a call that cannot be tested without DNA. Germline CDR1 SGHTA, CDR2 FQGNSA. This CDR3 contains 15 residues. This CDR3 is CASSMTSGSRDTQYF.

V usage is TRBV6-5 and J usage is TRBJ2-1; the D gene TCRdb calls, TRBD1, cannot be checked with no DNA. Germline CDR1 is MNHEY and CDR2 is SVGAGI. The CDR3 consists of 16 residues. This CDR3 is CASSPDVVGARNEQFF.

The gene calls are TRBV6-1 and TRBJ2-1; TCRdb picks TRBD1, but there is no DNA to check that call. The CDR3 is 15 residues long. Germline V gene lookup returns CDR1 MNHNS and CDR2 SASEGT. CDR3 sequence: CASNPFRSPYNEQFF.

The chain combines TRBV3-1 with TRBJ2-5; TCRdb selects TRBD2, and the lack of DNA leaves this call unchecked. The CDR3 runs 16 residues. Germline lookup yields CDR1 LGHDT and CDR2 YNNKEL (reference sequence). CDR3 amino acids: CASSPPGLAGEETQYF.

The chain couples TRBV12-3 or TRBV12-4 to TRBJ2-7. This CDR3 has 13 residues. CDR3 in amino acids: CASGRSNSYEQYF.

The chain couples TRBV4-3 to TRBJ2-7. In germline, CDR1 is LGHNA, CDR2 YSLEER. The length of the CDR3 is 13 residues. The CDR3 sequence is CASSQVLEYEQYF.

The genes are TRBV2 and TRBJ2-1; lacking DNA, the TRBD1 call made by TCRdb goes unchecked. Germline V gene lookup returns CDR1 SNHLY and CDR2 FYNNEI. The CDR3 is made up of 14 amino acids. CDR3 residues: CASSPQGTNNEQFF. Drawing the rest from reference TRBV2 and TRBJ2-1, the complete variable domain is EPEVTQTPSHQVTQMGQEVILRCVPISNHLYFYWYRQILGQKVEFLVSFYNNEISEKSEIFDDQFSVERPDGSNFTLKIRSTKLEDSAMYFCASSPQGTNNEQFFGPGTRLTVL.

The V gene is TRBV29-1, the J gene TRBJ2-3; TCRdb lists TRBD1, though no DNA is available to test this call. CDR3 length: 15 residues. Looked up from germline, CDR1 is SQVTM and CDR2 is ANQGSEA. CDR3 region: CSVEDLAGGRDTQYF.

The chain uses TRBV30 and TRBJ2-5; TCRdb's D call of TRBD1 is untestable without DNA. CDR1 GTSNPN and CDR2 SVGIG come from the germline V gene (reference sequence). The CDR3 runs to 12 residues. This chain's CDR3 is CASRDRGVTQYF.

CDR3 sequence reads: CASSLGNTNEKLFF. This sequence joins TRBV7-9 and TRBJ1-4. The CDR3 is 14 amino acids. Germline values: CDR1 SEHNR, CDR2 FQNEAQ (reference sequence).

The rearrangement uses TRBV7-6 and TRBJ1-2; as DNA is missing, the TRBD1 call by TCRdb cannot be tested. CDR1 and CDR2 (germline): SGHVS, FNYEAQ. The CDR3 has 15 amino acids. The chain's CDR3 is CASSPERGENYGYTF.

The rearrangement uses TRBV28 and TRBJ2-5. This CDR3 region has 13 residues. The germline V gene encodes CDR1 MDHEN and CDR2 SYDVKM. CDR3: CASSWTLQETQYF.

The chain has TRBV20-1 and TRBJ2-3; TCRdb's D call of TRBD1 is untestable without DNA. The CDR3 sequence is 17 residues long. Per the germline V gene, CDR1 is DFQATT and CDR2 is SNEGSKA (reference sequence). The CDR3 reads CSAEDQGVGTRTDTQYF.